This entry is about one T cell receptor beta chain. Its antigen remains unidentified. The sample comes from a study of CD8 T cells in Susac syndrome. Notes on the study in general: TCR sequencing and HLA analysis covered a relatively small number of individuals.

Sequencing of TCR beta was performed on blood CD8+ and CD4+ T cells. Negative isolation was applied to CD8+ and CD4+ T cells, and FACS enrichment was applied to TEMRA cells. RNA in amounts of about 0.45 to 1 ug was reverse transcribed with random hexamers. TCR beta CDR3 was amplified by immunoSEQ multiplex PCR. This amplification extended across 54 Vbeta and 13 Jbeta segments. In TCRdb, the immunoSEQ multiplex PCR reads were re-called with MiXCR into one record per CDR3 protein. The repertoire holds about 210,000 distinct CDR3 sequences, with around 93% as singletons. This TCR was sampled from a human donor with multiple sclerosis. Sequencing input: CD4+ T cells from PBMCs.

The chain's CDR3 is CASSSGTGGLSNQPQHF. The CDR3 bases are TGTGCCAGCAGCTCTGGGACAGGGGGCCTTAGCAATCAGCCCCAGCATTTT. The J gene is TRBJ1-5, the V gene TRBV5-6; TRBD1 matches at 12 bases. The V gene end was trimmed by 3 bases and the J gene end by 0 bases; junction bases not matched to a gene: 4. The germline gives CDR1 SGHDT, CDR2 YYEEEE. CDR3 length: 17 amino acids. Full variable domain (rest looked up from reference TRBV5-6 and TRBJ1-5): DAGVTQSPTHLIKTRGQQVTLRCSPKSGHDTVSWYQQALGQGPQFIFQYYEEEERQRGNFPDRFSGHQFPNYSSELNVNALLLGDSALYLCASSSGTGGLSNQPQHFGDGTRLSIL.